This T cell receptor (beta chain) was retrieved from a study of human T cells and chemical hapten exposure. Study findings and constraints: Sensitization with DPC brought no change to TCRs above 1 in 1000 in frequency.

This clonotype has a count of ten or more. Its target is not known. Time point noted: healthy volunteer bleed at 6 weeks. Sequencing started from total RNA isolated from unfractionated whole blood. TCRdb re-analysed the RACE reads in MiXCR, keeping a single row per CDR3 protein. The sample gives about 65,000 distinct CDR3 sequences, approximately 6.2% of which show up once; around 3.4% is in the top ten. The germline gives CDR1 SGHRS, CDR2 YFSETQ. Deletions cut 5 bases from V and 3 bases from J, with 11 bases between. The CDR3 loop spans 13 amino acids. Source material: whole blood. The TCR originated in a female donor in good health. Some clones in this sample may be carry-over from other donors' samples. This rearrangement joins TRBV5-1 to TRBJ2-5, with D tentatively TRBD2 (6 bases). This CDR3 reads CASRVGGEETQYF. As DNA, the CDR3 is TGCGCCAGCAGAGTCGGCGGGGAAGAGACCCAGTACTTC.